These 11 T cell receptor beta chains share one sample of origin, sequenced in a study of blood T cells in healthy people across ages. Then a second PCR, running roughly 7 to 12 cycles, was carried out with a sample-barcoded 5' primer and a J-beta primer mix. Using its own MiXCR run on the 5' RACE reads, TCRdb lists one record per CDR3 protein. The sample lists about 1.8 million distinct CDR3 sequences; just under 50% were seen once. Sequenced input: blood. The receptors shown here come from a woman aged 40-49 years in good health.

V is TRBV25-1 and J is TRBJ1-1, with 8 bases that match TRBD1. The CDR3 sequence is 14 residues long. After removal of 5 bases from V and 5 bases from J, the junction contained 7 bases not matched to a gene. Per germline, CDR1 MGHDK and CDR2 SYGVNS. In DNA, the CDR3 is TGTGCCAGCAGTCAGACAGGGGTCAAGACTGAAGCTTTCTTT. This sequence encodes CASSQTGVKTEAFF.

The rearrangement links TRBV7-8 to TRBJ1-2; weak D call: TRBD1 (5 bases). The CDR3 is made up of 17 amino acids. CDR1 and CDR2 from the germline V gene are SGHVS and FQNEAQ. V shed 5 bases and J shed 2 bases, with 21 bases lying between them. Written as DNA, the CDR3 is TGTGCCAGCAGCCCGACGGGGGGGACTCAGGAGAACTATGGCTACACCTTC. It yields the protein CASSPTGGTQENYGYTF.

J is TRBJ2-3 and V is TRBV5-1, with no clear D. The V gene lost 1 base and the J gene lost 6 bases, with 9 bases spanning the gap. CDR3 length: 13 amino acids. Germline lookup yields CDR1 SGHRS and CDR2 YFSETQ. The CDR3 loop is CASSLRSRDTQYF. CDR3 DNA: TGCGCCAGCAGCTTGAGGAGTCGGGATACGCAGTATTTT.

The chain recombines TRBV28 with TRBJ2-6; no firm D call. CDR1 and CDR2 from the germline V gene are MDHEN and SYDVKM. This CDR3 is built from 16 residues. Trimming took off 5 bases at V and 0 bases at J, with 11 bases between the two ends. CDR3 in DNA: TGTGCCAGCAGTCCCTACCATCCCTCTGGGGCCAACGTCCTGACTTTC. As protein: CASSPYHPSGANVLTF.

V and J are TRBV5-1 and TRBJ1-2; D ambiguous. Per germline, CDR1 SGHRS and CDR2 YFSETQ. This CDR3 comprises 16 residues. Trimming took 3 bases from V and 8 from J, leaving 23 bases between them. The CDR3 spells CASSSSGPQSAGGYTF. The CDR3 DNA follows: TGCGCCAGCAGCTCCTCCGGGCCGCAATCTGCGGGGGGCTACACCTTC.

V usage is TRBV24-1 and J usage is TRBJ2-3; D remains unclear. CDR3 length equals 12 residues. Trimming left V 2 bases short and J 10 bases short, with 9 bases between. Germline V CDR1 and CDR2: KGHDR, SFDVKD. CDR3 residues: CATSDSSIAQYF. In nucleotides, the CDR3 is TGTGCCACCAGTGATTCCTCTATAGCGCAGTATTTT.

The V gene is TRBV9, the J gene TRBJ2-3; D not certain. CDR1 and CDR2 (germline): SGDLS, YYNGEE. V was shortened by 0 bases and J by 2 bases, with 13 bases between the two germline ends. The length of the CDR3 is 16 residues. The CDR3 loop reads CASSVDADIYTDTQYF. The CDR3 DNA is TGTGCCAGCAGCGTAGACGCCGACATTTACACAGATACGCAGTATTTT.

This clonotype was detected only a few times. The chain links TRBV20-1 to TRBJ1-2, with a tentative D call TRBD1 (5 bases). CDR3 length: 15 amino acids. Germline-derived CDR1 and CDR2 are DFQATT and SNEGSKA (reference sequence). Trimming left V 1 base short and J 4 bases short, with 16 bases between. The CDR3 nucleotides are TGCAGTGCTAGAGTAATAATGTCAGGGCTCTATGGCTACACCTTC. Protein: CSARVIMSGLYGYTF.

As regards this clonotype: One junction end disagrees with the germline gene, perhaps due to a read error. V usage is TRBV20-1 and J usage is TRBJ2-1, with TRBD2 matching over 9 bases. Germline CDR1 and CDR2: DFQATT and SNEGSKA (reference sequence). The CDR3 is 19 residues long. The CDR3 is CSAPTTRPGLAGPTNERFF. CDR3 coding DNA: TGCAGTGCCCCGACAACCCGACCGGGCCTAGCGGGGCCCACGAATGAGCGGTTCTTC.

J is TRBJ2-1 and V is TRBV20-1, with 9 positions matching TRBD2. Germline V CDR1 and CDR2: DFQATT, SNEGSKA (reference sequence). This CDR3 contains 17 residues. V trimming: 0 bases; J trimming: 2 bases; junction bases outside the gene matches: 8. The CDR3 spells CSARDWASGAPYNEQFF. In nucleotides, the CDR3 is TGCAGTGCTAGAGATTGGGCTAGCGGGGCCCCCTACAATGAGCAGTTCTTC.

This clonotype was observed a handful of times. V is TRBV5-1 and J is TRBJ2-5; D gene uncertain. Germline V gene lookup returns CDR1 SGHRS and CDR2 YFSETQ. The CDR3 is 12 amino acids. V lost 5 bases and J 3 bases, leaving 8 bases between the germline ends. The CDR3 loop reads CASSIKEETQYF. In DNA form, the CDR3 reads TGCGCCAGCAGTATAAAGGAAGAGACCCAGTACTTC.